The clone carrying this TCR beta chain has a handful of counts. Its antigen is as yet unknown. This CDR3 spans 16 amino acids. The V and J ends lost 5 bases and 6 bases respectively, with 20 bases between them. CDR1 MDHEN and CDR2 SYDVKM come from the germline V gene. These data belong to a study of T cell repertoires in cytomegalovirus infection. Turning to the study itself: TCR beta signatures that were public indicated CMV infection and matching HLA type.

One entry per CDR3 protein, called by TCRdb with MiXCR from the reads. The sample yields tens of thousands of distinct CDR3 sequences, around 18% seen once. The receptor's source is a human donor in good health (CMV status not recorded). Some clones in this sample may be carry-over from other donors' samples. This rearrangement joins TRBV28 to TRBJ1-5; D is undetermined. The sequencing used CD8+ T cells from cultured PBMCs, collected from culture after CMV antigen stimulation. The chain's CDR3 is CASSPLESGSGQPQHF. In DNA, the CDR3 is TGTGCCAGCAGTCCGCTGGAGTCGGGGTCCGGTCAGCCCCAGCATTTT.